The next 16 T cell receptor beta chains were all read from a single sample in a study of OX40 agonist ivuxolimab in advanced cancers. Profiling relied on immunoSEQ multiplex PCR, and the TCRdb table lists in-frame clones only, not all of them. This sample yields roughly 61,000 clones, of which 91% are seen a single time; under 20% belongs to the top ten. The sequencing used CD4+ or CD8+ T cells sorted from blood, collected in a trial of the OX40 agonist ivuxolimab. Receptors were obtained from an adult with an advanced solid tumor such as melanoma, head and neck, liver or kidney cancer.

This chain links TRBV13 with TRBJ1-2; weak D call: TRBD1 (5 bases). The CDR3 is made up of 15 amino acids. Germline loops: CDR1 PRHDT, CDR2 FYEKMQ (reference sequence). Trimming pared 7 bases from V and 1 base from J, leaving 16 bases between. CDR3 DNA: TGTGCCAGCAAAAACAGGCATACCAATAACTATGGCTACACCTTC. Translation gives CASKNRHTNNYGYTF.

The chain joins TRBV6-1 to TRBJ1-6; D might be TRBD1 (6 bases). Germline-derived CDR1 and CDR2 are MNHNS and SASEGT. The CDR3 is 14 amino acids. V shed 5 bases and J shed 9 bases, with 14 bases lying between them. The CDR3 DNA follows: TGTGCCAGCAGTTCCGACAGGAATCTTTCACCCCTCCACTTT. Residues: CASSSDRNLSPLHF.

V and J are TRBV27 and TRBJ2-1; 10 bases map to TRBD1. With V trimmed by 5 bases and J by 8 bases, 12 bases remained unmatched. Germline-derived CDR1 and CDR2 are MNHEY and SMNVEV (reference sequence). The CDR3 spans 16 residues. The CDR3 reads CASSPLDRGRNYEQFF. CDR3 bases: TGTGCCAGCAGTCCCTTAGACAGGGGGCGCAACTATGAGCAGTTCTTC.

This chain connects TRBV7-9 to TRBJ1-1, with D perhaps TRBD1 (5 bases). V lost 3 bases, J lost 1 base, and 12 bases lay in between. The CDR3 is 15 amino acids. Germline V gene data show CDR1 as SEHNR and CDR2 as FQNEAQ (reference sequence). In nucleotides, the CDR3 is TGTGCCAGCAGCTTCGGCGCGGGGACGAACACTGAAGCTTTCTTT. As protein: CASSFGAGTNTEAFF.

Only a few counts were recorded for this clone. The V and J genes are TRBV5-5 and TRBJ2-7; tentatively, D is TRBD2 (5 bases). This CDR3 has 14 residues. In germline, CDR1 is SGHKS, CDR2 YYEKEE (reference sequence). V was trimmed by 0 bases and J by 7 bases, leaving 14 bases between them. CDR3 bases: TGTGCCAGCAGCTTGGAGCCGGGAACTTGGGAGCAGTACTTC. Protein sequence: CASSLEPGTWEQYF.

CDR3 DNA: TGTGCCACCAGGATCGAGTTGGGGACTGAAGCTTTCTTT. As protein: CATRIELGTEAFF. This chain connects TRBV27 to TRBJ1-1; the D is unclear. Trimming took off 10 bases at V and 5 bases at J, with 17 bases between the two ends. The CDR3 is made up of 13 amino acids. CDR1 and CDR2 (germline): MNHEY, SMNVEV (reference sequence).

V gene TRBV2 combines with J gene TRBJ2-1; 11 nucleotides line up with TRBD2. Germline-derived CDR1 and CDR2 are SNHLY and FYNNEI. J was trimmed by 8 bases and V by 8 bases; bases with no gene match: 5. The CDR3 contains 13 residues. The CDR3 reads CASFSGGAHEQFF. As DNA, the CDR3 is TGTGCCAGCTTTAGCGGGGGGGCCCATGAGCAGTTCTTC.

The V call is TRBV15, the J call TRBJ2-7; the D is unclear. Trimming removed 5 bases from V and 2 bases from J, with 4 bases in between. Germline V gives CDR1 LNHNV, CDR2 YYDKDF (reference sequence). CDR3 length equals 11 residues. The CDR3 protein is CATSGTYEQYF. The DNA of the CDR3 is TGTGCCACCAGCGGAACCTACGAGCAGTACTTC. The full variable domain, in which reference TRBV15 and TRBJ2-7 provide the parts outside the CDR3, is DAMVIQNPRYQVTQFGKPVTLSCSQTLNHNVMYWYQQKSSQAPKLLFHYYDKDFNNEADTPDNFQSRRPNTSFCFLDIRSPGLGDTAMYLCATSGTYEQYFGPGTRLTVT.

The J gene is TRBJ2-7, the V gene TRBV7-2; D is possibly TRBD2 (6 bases). V dropped 5 bases and J dropped 0 bases, with 14 bases sitting between them. The CDR3 consists of 15 residues. Germline CDR1 reads SGHTA; CDR2 reads FQGNSA. Written as DNA, the CDR3 is TGTGCCAGCAGCCAAAGCGGGCCTTACTCCTACGAGCAGTACTTC. Protein sequence: CASSQSGPYSYEQYF.

V gene TRBV7-9 combines with J gene TRBJ1-4; possibly TRBD1 for D (6 bases). Germline V gene lookup returns CDR1 SEHNR and CDR2 FQNEAQ (reference sequence). V gave up 0 bases and J gave up 8 bases, with 16 bases separating them. This CDR3 has 16 amino acids. The CDR3 sequence: CASSLANEGVYEKLFF. The CDR3 nucleotides are TGTGCCAGCAGCTTAGCGAACGAGGGGGTCTACGAAAAACTGTTTTTT.

This clone was observed once. The chain employs TRBV16 and TRBJ1-1; no reliable D call. The CDR3 contains 14 residues. The germline V and J ends were trimmed by 4 bases and 4 bases, with 13 bases remaining between them. CDR1 and CDR2 from the germline V gene are KGHSY and FQNENV. DNA of the CDR3: TGTGCCAGCAGCCGCCCCGCCATGGGCACTGAAGCTTTCTTT. Amino acid sequence: CASSRPAMGTEAFF. The whole variable domain, remainder taken from reference TRBV16 and TRBJ1-1, is GEEVAQTPKHLVRGEGQKAKLYCAPIKGHSYVFWYQQVLKNEFKFLISFQNENVFDETGMPKERFSAKCLPNSPCSLEIQATKLEDSAVYFCASSRPAMGTEAFFGQGTRLTVV.

J is TRBJ2-7 and V is TRBV15; 9 nucleotides match TRBD1. V lost 3 bases to trimming and J lost 6 bases; unmatched junction nucleotides: 9. The CDR3 loop spans 15 amino acids. CDR1 is LNHNV and CDR2 is YYDKDF in the germline V gene (reference sequence). In DNA form, the CDR3 reads TGTGCCACCAGCAGGGACAGGGGCCCGTCGGGCGAGCAGTACTTC. This sequence encodes CATSRDRGPSGEQYF.

A note on this clone: At the DNA level, this CDR3 is encoded by other sequences in the same sample as well. The genes are TRBV7-8 and TRBJ2-1; 7 bases match TRBD2. Per germline, CDR1 SGHVS and CDR2 FQNEAQ. The CDR3 runs 13 residues. V lost 1 base to trimming and J lost 10 bases; unmatched junction nucleotides: 4. The CDR3 DNA reads as TGTGCCAGCAGCTTAGGACTAGCAGGCGAGCAGTTCTTC. It is translated as CASSLGLAGEQFF.

This chain links TRBV27 with TRBJ2-3; unclear D gene. Germline CDR1 and CDR2: MNHEY and SMNVEV (reference sequence). The CDR3 has 13 amino acids. V was shortened by 3 bases and J by 1 base, with 5 bases between the two germline ends. DNA of the CDR3: TGTGCCAGCAGTTTCTCAGGCACAGATACGCAGTATTTT. Protein product: CASSFSGTDTQYF.

V usage is TRBV5-1 and J usage is TRBJ2-7, with unresolved D. With 0 bases removed from V and 7 bases from J, the gap between germline ends came to 5 bases. CDR1 is SGHRS, CDR2 YFSETQ, per germline. CDR3 length equals 11 residues. For the CDR3, the DNA is TGCGCCAGCAGCTTGGCCGGGGAGCAGTACTTC. Translating it yields CASSLAGEQYF.

The chain links TRBV11-3 to TRBJ2-2, with D perhaps matching TRBD1 (6 bases). V was clipped by 4 bases and J by 4 bases, with 13 bases between them. The CDR3 consists of 15 residues. The germline CDR1 and CDR2 sequences are SGHNT and YENEEA. CDR3 nucleotides: TGTGCCAGCAGCTCCCGGACAGCTACCACCGGGGAGCTGTTTTTT. As protein: CASSSRTATTGELFF.